Included here is one T cell receptor beta chain sequence, with context. The antigen remains unidentified. The source of the sample is a study of T cells after yellow fever vaccination. Notes on the study in general: Weaker overall, the secondary response nonetheless peaked faster (day 5 versus 15). Researchers cautioned that FACS-sorted repertoires could harbor abundant clonotypes contaminating from the bulk population.

The authors made TCR cDNA by 5'RACE template switching, adding a universal primer site and UMIs. A single record per CDR3 protein comes from TCRdb applying MiXCR to the 5' RACE reads. The table includes around 140,000 distinct CDR3 sequences, around 7.7% detected once. The V and J ends lost 5 bases and 7 bases respectively, with 15 bases between them. The CDR3 consists of 14 residues. CDR1 is SGHTA and CDR2 is FQGNSA in the germline V gene. The input for sequencing was CD4+ T cells sorted from PBMCs, taken 5 days after the yellow fever booster vaccination. The V and J genes are TRBV7-2 and TRBJ1-5; no clear D gene. The sequence came from a young man who received the YFV17D yellow fever vaccine. CDR3 in amino acids: CASSLGPTGQPQHF. In nucleotides, the CDR3 is TGTGCCAGCAGCCTGGGTCCTACGGGACAGCCCCAGCATTTT.